These 28 T cell receptor beta chains originate from one sample sequenced in a study of neoadjuvant anti-PD-1 for oral cavity cancer. TCRdb's table, derived via immunoSEQ multiplex PCR, lists solely in-frame clones and lacks some. This table has about 80,000 clones, about 80% appearing once. The source was PBMCs, collected before nivolumab (anti-PD-1) treatment. The receptors here all came from a person between 35 and 79 years old with oral cavity squamous cell carcinoma.

The chain links TRBV6-6 to TRBJ2-1; TRBD2 matches at 13 bases. With V trimmed by 4 bases and J by 6 bases, 3 bases remained unmatched. Germline V CDR1 and CDR2: MNHNY, SVGAGI (reference sequence). The CDR3 totals 15 residues. The CDR3 loop reads CASSSRTSGSNEQFF. CDR3 bases: TGTGCCAGCAGTTCGAGGACTAGCGGGAGCAATGAGCAGTTCTTC.

The V call is TRBV7-9, the J call TRBJ1-1; D unclear. The CDR3 totals 17 residues. V gave up 6 bases and J gave up 3 bases, with 23 bases separating them. The germline CDR1 and CDR2 sequences are SEHNR and FQNEAQ (reference sequence). The chain's CDR3 is CASRPPWAAPAHTEAFF. The CDR3 DNA follows: TGTGCCAGCAGACCTCCGTGGGCGGCCCCAGCGCACACTGAAGCTTTCTTT.

The chain couples TRBV28 to TRBJ1-1; 7 bases fit TRBD1. V lost 3 bases, J lost 6 bases, and 4 bases stayed unmatched. CDR1 MDHEN and CDR2 SYDVKM come from the germline V gene. This CDR3 region has 13 residues. This CDR3 reads CASSFVGTAEAFF. CDR3 in DNA: TGTGCCAGCAGTTTCGTCGGGACAGCTGAAGCTTTCTTT.

The chain carries TRBV5-1 and TRBJ2-5; either TRBD1 or TRBD2 may fit D (5 bases each). From germline, CDR1 is SGHRS and CDR2 YFSETQ. The CDR3 is 16 amino acids. V lost 3 bases, J lost 5 bases, and 20 bases lay in between. CDR3 sequence reads: CASSSRGPQVRETQYF. In nucleotides, the CDR3 is TGCGCCAGCAGCTCCCGGGGACCTCAAGTCCGGGAGACCCAGTACTTC.

The gene calls are TRBV19 and TRBJ2-7; a possible D gene is TRBD1 (5 bases). In germline, CDR1 is LNHDA, CDR2 SQIVND (reference sequence). The V end was cut by 1 base, the J end by 5 bases, with 6 bases between. This CDR3 region has 12 residues. This CDR3 reads CASSIGTNEQYF. DNA of the CDR3: TGTGCCAGTAGTATAGGGACAAACGAGCAGTACTTC.

The V call is TRBV6-5, the J call TRBJ1-1; possible D gene TRBD1, 6 bases. V was cut by 0 bases and J by 4 bases, with 9 bases left in between. The CDR3 is 14 amino acids. Per germline, CDR1 MNHEY and CDR2 SVGAGI. The chain's CDR3 is CASSYSAGATEAFF. The CDR3, as DNA: TGTGCCAGCAGTTACTCGGCAGGGGCCACTGAAGCTTTCTTT.

V is TRBV10-3 and J is TRBJ1-4, with TRBD1 identical over 8 bases. Germline CDR1 and CDR2: ENHRY and SYGVKD. CDR3 length equals 14 residues. V gave up 10 bases and J gave up 8 bases; unmatched junction bases: 12. The CDR3 DNA reads as TGTGCCACCAAGTCCGGGACAGGCTTCGAAAAACTGTTTTTT. Translating gives CATKSGTGFEKLFF.

The CDR3, as DNA: TGTGCCAGCAGCCGTCCCGGGAGCTACGAGCAGTACTTC. It is translated as CASSRPGSYEQYF. The rearrangement uses TRBV7-9 and TRBJ2-7, with D perhaps matching TRBD2 (6 bases). The CDR3 loop spans 13 amino acids. The V and J ends lost 5 bases and 3 bases respectively, with 11 bases between them. Germline values: CDR1 SEHNR, CDR2 FQNEAQ (reference sequence). The variable domain in full, with the rest retrieved from reference TRBV7-9 and TRBJ2-7, is DTGVSQNPRHKITKRGQNVTFRCDPISEHNRLYWYRQTLGQGPEFLTYFQNEAQLEKSRLLSDRFSAERPKGSFSTLEIQRTEQGDSAMYLCASSRPGSYEQYFGPGTRLTVT.

The rearrangement links TRBV6-6 to TRBJ1-5, with D perhaps TRBD1 (5 bases). Trimming removed 5 bases at V and 3 bases at J, with 11 bases between. In germline, CDR1 is MNHNY, CDR2 SVGAGI (reference sequence). The CDR3 totals 14 residues. This CDR3 is CASSPRQNNQPQHF. The CDR3 DNA is TGTGCCAGCAGTCCACGACAGAACAATCAGCCCCAGCATTTT.

The V gene is TRBV7-2, the J gene TRBJ1-1, with D possibly being TRBD1 (5 bases). Trimming shortened V by 5 bases and J by 1 base, and 14 bases separated the two germline ends. Germline values: CDR1 SGHTA, CDR2 FQGNSA. The CDR3 loop spans 15 amino acids. Here the CDR3 DNA reads TGTGCCAGCAGCCCCCCTCAGGGAACGAACACTGAAGCTTTCTTT. This translates into CASSPPQGTNTEAFF.

This sequence joins TRBV6-1 and TRBJ2-7, with D tentatively TRBD2 (6 bases). From germline, CDR1 is MNHNS and CDR2 SASEGT. Trimming left V 6 bases short and J 2 bases short, with 14 bases between. This CDR3 comprises 14 residues. The CDR3 sequence is CASRPAGYPYEQYF. The CDR3 region has the DNA TGTGCCAGCAGACCGGCGGGATACCCCTACGAGCAGTACTTC.

Here the CDR3 reads CASSDSSDSMTWQPQHF. The CDR3 DNA sequence: TGTGCCAGCAGTGATTCCTCGGACAGTATGACGTGGCAGCCCCAGCATTTT. This rearrangement joins TRBV6-1 to TRBJ1-5, with TRBD1 as a possible D gene (6 bases). Germline loops: CDR1 MNHNS, CDR2 SASEGT. The CDR3 has 17 amino acids. With 3 bases removed from V and 7 bases from J, the gap between germline ends came to 22 bases.

The chain links TRBV6-6 to TRBJ1-5; unclear D gene. V was shortened by 10 bases and J by 4 bases, with 8 bases between the two germline ends. This CDR3 is 11 amino acids long. Germline V gene data show CDR1 as MNHNY and CDR2 as SVGAGI (reference sequence). CDR3 bases: TGTGCCACCGGGGAGAATCAGCCCCAGCATTTT. It encodes CATGENQPQHF.

The chain carries TRBV7-6 and TRBJ2-2, with 13 positions matching TRBD2. In germline, CDR1 is SGHVS, CDR2 FNYEAQ. J was trimmed by 7 bases and V by 4 bases; bases with no gene match: 6. The CDR3 loop spans 16 amino acids. The CDR3 DNA reads TGTGCCAGCAGCTCAGGACTAGCGGGAGTCGTCGGGGAGCTGTTTTTT. Translation gives CASSSGLAGVVGELFF.

This clone was seen once. CDR3 bases: TGTGCCAGTAGCGGGAGTAACTACAATGAGCAGTTCTTC. Residues: CASSGSNYNEQFF. The V gene is TRBV5-6, the J gene TRBJ2-1; 9 bases agree with TRBD2. Germline V gene data show CDR1 as SGHDT and CDR2 as YYEEEE. V shed 8 bases and J 3 bases; nucleotides not matched to a gene: 3. This CDR3 is built from 13 residues.

The V gene is TRBV19, the J gene TRBJ1-1; maybe TRBD1 (5 bases). Germline CDR1 is LNHDA and CDR2 is SQIVND (reference sequence). The V end was cut by 10 bases, the J end by 8 bases, with 23 bases between. This CDR3 is built from 14 residues. The CDR3: CATRSRGIHEEAFF. The DNA of the CDR3 is TGTGCCACAAGGTCACGGGGGATTCACGAGGAAGCTTTCTTT. Filled out from reference TRBV19 and TRBJ1-1, the complete variable domain reads DGGITQSPKYLFRKEGQNVTLSCEQNLNHDAMYWYRQDPGQGLRLIYYSQIVNDFQKGDIAEGYSVSREKKESFPLTVTSAQKNPTAFYLCATRSRGIHEEAFFGQGTRLTVV.

The rearrangement links TRBV27 to TRBJ1-2; TRBD1 might be the D (5 bases). Germline V gene data show CDR1 as MNHEY and CDR2 as SMNVEV (reference sequence). Trimming pared 2 bases from V and 4 bases from J, leaving 14 bases between. CDR3 length equals 15 residues. The CDR3 is CASSLMEGSGYGYTF. In nucleotides, the CDR3 is TGTGCCAGCAGTTTAATGGAGGGGAGCGGCTATGGCTACACCTTC.

The chain is built from TRBV5-4 and TRBJ2-1; unclear D gene. Germline CDR1 SGHNT, CDR2 YYREEE (reference sequence). With 4 bases removed from V and 8 bases from J, the gap between germline ends came to 19 bases. The CDR3 is made up of 15 amino acids. CDR3 residues: CASSRRDRPGDEQFF. CDR3 DNA: TGTGCCAGCAGCCGACGCGACCGTCCAGGCGATGAGCAGTTCTTC.

The J gene is TRBJ2-2, the V gene TRBV9, with 9 bases lining up with TRBD1. The CDR3 runs 15 residues. V shed 4 bases, J shed 2 bases, and the junction held 3 bases outside the gene matches. Looked up from germline, CDR1 is SGDLS and CDR2 is YYNGEE. In DNA form, the CDR3 reads TGTGCCAGCAGCCCGGGACAGGGAAACACCGGGGAGCTGTTTTTT. It codes for CASSPGQGNTGELFF.

The chain recombines TRBV6-1 with TRBJ2-1; no definite D call. The V and J ends lost 3 bases and 6 bases respectively, with 9 bases between them. The germline V gene has CDR1 MNHNS and CDR2 SASEGT. CDR3 length equals 13 residues. Here the CDR3 reads CASSEGNPNEQFF. The CDR3 DNA follows: TGTGCCAGCAGTGAGGGGAATCCCAATGAGCAGTTCTTC.

Remarks on this clone: At one boundary the junction diverges from the germline segment, which might be a read error. The chain is built from TRBV5-1 and TRBJ2-7; tentatively, D is TRBD1 (6 bases). This CDR3 has 13 amino acids. Germline V gene data show CDR1 as SGHRS and CDR2 as YFSETQ. CDR3 in amino acids: CASSLTPTGQTQF. CDR3 coding DNA: TGCGCCAGCAGCTTGACCCCCACGGGACAAACCCAATTC.

The V and J genes are TRBV7-9 and TRBJ2-5; 9 bases are a match to TRBD2. Germline assignment: CDR1 SEHNR and CDR2 FQNEAQ (reference sequence). After removal of 1 base from V and 4 bases from J, the junction contained 1 base not matched to a gene. The CDR3 is 14 amino acids. The CDR3 sequence is CASSLVGLAETQYF. The CDR3 DNA reads TGTGCCAGCAGCTTAGTGGGACTAGCAGAGACCCAGTACTTC.

V gene TRBV30 combines with J gene TRBJ2-5; D is unresolved. Germline CDR1 and CDR2: GTSNPN and SVGIG (reference sequence). Trimming removed 0 bases at V and 2 bases at J, with 7 bases between. The CDR3 spans 13 residues. As DNA, the CDR3 is TGTGCCTGGAGTGTAATGAGGCAAGAGACCCAGTACTTC. It specifies CAWSVMRQETQYF.

The V gene is TRBV4-2, the J gene TRBJ2-5, with D perhaps TRBD1 (6 bases). This CDR3 region has 15 residues. CDR1 and CDR2 from the germline V gene are LGHNA and YNFKEQ. Trimming removed 1 base at V and 4 bases at J, with 13 bases between. The CDR3 nucleotides are TGTGCCAGCAGCCAAGGTCCAGGGGTAGGAGAGACCCAGTACTTC. This sequence encodes CASSQGPGVGETQYF.

The CDR3, as DNA: TGTGCCAGCGCATGGGAGGCGAACACTGAAGCTTTCTTT. Its translation is CASAWEANTEAFF. The J gene is TRBJ1-1, the V gene TRBV10-3; D uncertain. CDR1 and CDR2 from the germline V gene are ENHRY and SYGVKD. The CDR3 consists of 13 residues. Trimming removed 10 bases at V and 1 base at J, with 13 bases between.

This clone has ten or more counts. The chain has TRBV2 and TRBJ2-1; no clear D. The CDR3 has 14 amino acids. Trimming took off 3 bases at V and 9 bases at J, with 15 bases between the two ends. The germline V gene has CDR1 SNHLY and CDR2 FYNNEI. The CDR3 bases are TGTGCCAGCAGTGAGAGACTCACTCCGGGTGAGCAGTTCTTC. This translates into CASSERLTPGEQFF.

V and J are TRBV6-5 and TRBJ2-7; 9 bases fit TRBD2. Germline CDR1 and CDR2: MNHEY and SVGAGI. This CDR3 has 14 residues. Trimming at V came to 4 bases and at J to 0 bases, leaving 1 base not matched to a gene. The CDR3 loop is CASSSSGTSYEQYF. The CDR3 coding sequence is TGTGCCAGCAGTTCTAGCGGGACCTCCTACGAGCAGTACTTC.

The chain combines TRBV5-8 with TRBJ2-2; D gene ambiguous. The germline V gene has CDR1 SGHTS and CDR2 YDEGEE. Trimming removed 4 bases from V and 3 bases from J, with 10 bases in between. The CDR3 has 14 residues. CDR3 in amino acids: CASSPYTDTGELFF. CDR3 DNA sequence: TGTGCCAGCAGCCCATACACCGACACCGGGGAGCTGTTTTTT.